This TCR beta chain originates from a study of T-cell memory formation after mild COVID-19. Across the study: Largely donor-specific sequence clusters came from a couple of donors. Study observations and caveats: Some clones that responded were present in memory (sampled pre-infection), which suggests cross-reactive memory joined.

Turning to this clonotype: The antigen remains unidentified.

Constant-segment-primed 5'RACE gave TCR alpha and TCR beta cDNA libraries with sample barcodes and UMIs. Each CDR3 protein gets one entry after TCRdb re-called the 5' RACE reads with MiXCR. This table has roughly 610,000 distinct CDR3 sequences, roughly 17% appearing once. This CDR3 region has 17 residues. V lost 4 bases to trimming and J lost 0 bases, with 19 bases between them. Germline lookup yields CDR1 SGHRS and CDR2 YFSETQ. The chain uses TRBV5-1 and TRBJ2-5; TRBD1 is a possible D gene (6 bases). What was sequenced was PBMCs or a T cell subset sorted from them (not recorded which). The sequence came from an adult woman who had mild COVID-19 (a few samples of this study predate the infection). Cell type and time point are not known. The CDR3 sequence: CASSGLRDMPYQETQYF. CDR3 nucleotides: TGCGCCAGCAGCGGACTCCGGGACATGCCCTACCAAGAGACCCAGTACTTC.